The 10 T cell receptor beta chains in this list originate from one sample, sequenced in a study of molecular identifiers for immune sequencing clone quantification. MiXCR, run by TCRdb on the PCR reads, gives a single entry per CDR3 protein. The table has about 640,000 distinct CDR3 sequences, 15% to 20% seen once. Specimen: naive CD8+ T cells from blood, with Jurkat cell RNA spiked in. Subset indicated: FACS-sorted CD8+CD4-CCR7+CD45RA+ naive T cells. These receptors were obtained from a human donor in good health. Some libraries in this study had Jurkat cell RNA spiked in.

This clonotype was detected ten times or more. The chain recombines TRBV19 with TRBJ2-3; 13 positions match TRBD2. CDR3 length: 16 residues. CDR1 LNHDA and CDR2 SQIVND come from the germline V gene (reference sequence). V lost 5 bases and J lost 5; bases outside the gene matches: 7. The DNA of the CDR3 is TGTGCCAGTAGTCCAGGACTAGCGGGAGCTGGAGATACGCAGTATTTT. Encoded protein: CASSPGLAGAGDTQYF.

Note on this clonotype: One base away lies a much larger clone, so this may be a sequencing read error. The missing conserved phenylalanine or tryptophan at the end of this CDR3 makes a read error likely. The rearrangement joins TRBV29-1 to TRBJ2-2; maybe TRBD2 (6 bases). Trimming took 7 bases from V and 2 from J, leaving 14 bases between them. Germline loops: CDR1 SQVTM, CDR2 ANQGSEA. The CDR3 consists of 14 residues. CDR3 in amino acids: CSALRAGNTGELFS. CDR3 nucleotides: TGCAGCGCACTCAGGGCGGGAAACACCGGGGAGCTGTTTTCT.

Points on this clonotype: A read error may explain this, as a much larger clone is one base away. The chain combines TRBV6-5 with TRBJ2-1, with TRBD2 identical over 8 bases. CDR3 length equals 15 residues. Germline V lookup: CDR1 MNHEY, CDR2 SVGAGI. CDR3 residues: CASSYLSGNYSEQFF. The DNA of the CDR3 is TGTGCCAGCAGTTATCTTAGCGGGAACTACAGTGAGCAGTTCTTC.

The chain employs TRBV12-3 or TRBV12-4 and TRBJ2-2; TRBD2 might be the D (5 bases). CDR3 size: 14 residues. V was cut by 8 bases and J by 3 bases, with 13 bases left in between. The CDR3 here is CASRAGLDTGELFF. CDR3 bases: TGTGCCAGCCGTGCGGGCCTCGACACCGGGGAGCTGTTTTTT.

V and J are TRBV24-1 and TRBJ2-1; TRBD1 might be the D (6 bases). The CDR3 runs to 15 residues. CDR1 and CDR2 (germline): KGHDR, SFDVKD. The ends were cut back, 2 bases at V and 6 bases at J, with 13 bases in the middle. Here the CDR3 DNA reads TGTGCCACCAGTGATTCTGCAGGGGATTTCAATGAGCAGTTCTTC. Residues: CATSDSAGDFNEQFF.

There are many counts of this clonotype. The V gene is TRBV28, the J gene TRBJ2-2, with 12 bases that match TRBD1. Germline V gene lookup returns CDR1 MDHEN and CDR2 SYDVKM. V shed 0 bases, J shed 10 bases, and the junction held 3 bases outside the gene matches. This CDR3 has 15 residues. The CDR3 protein is CASSLWGTGGAELFF. As DNA, the CDR3 is TGTGCCAGCAGTTTATGGGGGACAGGGGGCGCGGAGCTGTTTTTT.

This clonotype came up a few times. The V and J genes are TRBV6-1 and TRBJ2-1, with 11 bases aligning to TRBD2. The germline V gene has CDR1 MNHNS and CDR2 SASEGT. The trim removed 5 bases at V and 5 bases at J, leaving 17 bases unmatched. CDR3 length: 19 amino acids. The chain's CDR3 is CASSLTGTSGVLLNNEQFF. The CDR3 DNA sequence: TGTGCCAGCAGTCTGACCGGGACTAGCGGAGTTCTTTTGAACAATGAGCAGTTCTTC.

The V call is TRBV2, the J call TRBJ2-7; a possible D gene is TRBD1 (6 bases). CDR1 is SNHLY, CDR2 FYNNEI, per germline. The CDR3 sequence is 15 residues long. V lost 0 bases, J lost 2 bases, and 11 bases lay in between. As DNA, the CDR3 is TGTGCCAGCAGTGAAGCAACAGGGCTCCCCTACGAGCAGTACTTC. Its translation is CASSEATGLPYEQYF.

This clonotype was recorded at least ten times. The chain recombines TRBV6-2 or TRBV6-3 with TRBJ2-3; TRBD2 matches 12 bases. Unmatched junction bases numbered 6, after V lost 6 bases and J lost 5 bases. Germline CDR1 MNHEY, CDR2 SVGEGT. The CDR3 sequence is 15 residues long. This CDR3 is CASRKTSGSLDTQYF. CDR3 nucleotide sequence: TGTGCCAGCAGGAAGACTAGCGGGAGTCTAGATACGCAGTATTTT.

The chain joins TRBV24-1 to TRBJ2-1, with 10 bases matching TRBD2. CDR3 length equals 16 residues. Germline assignment: CDR1 KGHDR and CDR2 SFDVKD. J was trimmed by 4 bases and V by 4 bases; bases with no gene match: 6. As DNA, the CDR3 is TGTGCCACCAGTGAGGCTCCTAGCGGGGGTTACAATGAGCAGTTCTTC. Its translation is CATSEAPSGGYNEQFF.